This T cell receptor (beta chain) stems from a study of early T cells in non-severe SARS-CoV-2 infection. The wider study: The chains were unpaired, and the sequenced material was bulk RNA from unsorted whole blood.

Individual cDNA molecules received unique molecular identifiers during library preparation. TCRdb fed the 5' RACE reads into MiXCR, producing one record per CDR3 protein. The repertoire includes tens of thousands of distinct CDR3 sequences, 14% of them detected once, and under 8% sits in the top ten. This clonotype was seen a few times. Material: whole blood. This receptor was identified in an adult who was a healthcare worker with PCR-confirmed SARS-CoV-2 infection or an uninfected control (not recorded which).

In nucleotides, the CDR3 is TGCAGTGCAACTCCCGGGGGTTCCTACGAGCAGTACTTC. Amino acids: CSATPGGSYEQYF. This chain joins TRBV20-1 and TRBJ2-7; maybe TRBD2 (6 bases). The germline V gene encodes CDR1 DFQATT and CDR2 SNEGSKA (reference sequence). The CDR3 is made up of 13 amino acids. V lost 6 bases and J lost 1, with 13 bases in between.